This T cell receptor (beta chain) is from a study of T cell changes during pregnancy in multiple sclerosis. Profiled with immunoSEQ multiplex PCR; TCRdb holds only in-frame clones, not every one. Of about 84,000 clones in the sample, 90% to 95% were seen once. This CDR3 region has 14 residues. The junction had 10 bases not matched to a gene; V was cut back by 3 bases and J by 8 bases. Germline V gene sequence: CDR1 GTSNPN, CDR2 SVGIG (reference sequence). The source is a female donor in good health, enrolled as a control in a pregnancy study. The chain recombines TRBV30 with TRBJ1-2; 9 nucleotides align to TRBD1. Here the sequenced sample was peripheral blood, taken in the second trimester of pregnancy. The chain's CDR3 is CAWRGDRVPEGYTF. As DNA, the CDR3 is TGTGCCTGGAGGGGGGACAGGGTCCCTGAAGGCTACACCTTC. The full variable domain, completed using reference TRBV30 and TRBJ1-2, is SQTIHQWPATLVQPVGSPLSLECTVEGTSNPNLYWYRQAAGRGLQLLFYSVGIGQISSEVPQNLSASRPQDRQFILSSKKLLLSDSGFYLCAWRGDRVPEGYTFGSGTRLTVV.